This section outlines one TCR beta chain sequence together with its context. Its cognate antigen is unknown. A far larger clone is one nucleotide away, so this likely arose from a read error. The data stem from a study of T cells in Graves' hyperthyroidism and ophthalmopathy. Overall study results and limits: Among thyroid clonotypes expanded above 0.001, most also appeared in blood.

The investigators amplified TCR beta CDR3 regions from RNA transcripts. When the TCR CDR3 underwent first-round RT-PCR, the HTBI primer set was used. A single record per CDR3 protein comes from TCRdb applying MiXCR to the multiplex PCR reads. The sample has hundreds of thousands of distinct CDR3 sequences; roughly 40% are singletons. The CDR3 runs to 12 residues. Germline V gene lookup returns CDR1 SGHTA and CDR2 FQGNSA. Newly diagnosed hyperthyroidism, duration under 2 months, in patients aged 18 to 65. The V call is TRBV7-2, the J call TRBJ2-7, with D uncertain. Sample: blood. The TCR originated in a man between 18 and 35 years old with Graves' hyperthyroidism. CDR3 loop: CASSHLSYEQCF. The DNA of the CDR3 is TGTGCCAGCAGTCACCTCTCCTACGAGCAGTGCTTC.